These T cell receptor beta chains were read from a single sample in a study of T-cell reconstitution after alpha-beta-depleted transplantation in children. TCRdb re-derived calls from the PCR reads in MiXCR, one entry per CDR3 protein. In the table there are almost 250,000 distinct CDR3 sequences, 25% of which are singletons. The sequenced sample was PBMCs, obtained before TCRalphabeta/CD19-depleted stem cell transplant. The receptors shown here come from a girl aged 2 to 9 with Fanconi anemia, due to receive a stem cell transplant. Both conserved end residues are part of each CDR3. Only some rows state a clone size, as once, few, many or a class for expanded clones.

>few|TRBV15
CATSRRDRVNEQFF
>few|TRBV2
CAILAGGSYEQYF
>.|TRBV20-1
CSGEGSGVILYNEQFF
>.|TRBV7-6
CASSLRTSGGVSYEQYF
>many|TRBV29-1
CSGDRRTDTQYF
>.|TRBV3-1
CASRKLAGGPNEQFF
>many|TRBV12-3/TRBV12-4
CASSLRAPPISLHF
>.|TRBV7-3
CASSKMGTSGRAPYEQFF
>many|TRBV20-1
CSARGESGYTF
>few|TRBV11-1
CASSTPRVGHGTLQETQYF
>.|TRBV9
CASSPRLAQAYNEQFF
>.|TRBV11-2
CASSFSAGGAYNEQFF
>many|TRBV12-3/TRBV12-4
CASSAYGATNEKLFF
>.|TRBV20-1
CSAYGQPEAFF
>.|TRBV20-1
CSARGAWGNLYNEQFF
>.|TRBV5-1
CASSWTGGSNEQYF
>few|TRBV10-2
CASENNDRAYEQYF
>many|TRBV12-3/TRBV12-4
CASSEGLAGVNEQFF
>.|TRBV7-6
CASSLELGLAKTYQETQYF
>many|TRBV7-8
CASSLAPSRGNSPLHF
>.|TRBV29-1
CSVGPAETSYEQYF
>many|TRBV5-1
CASSLGAGAGDEQYF
>few|TRBV11-2
CASSNRGGMETQYF
>.|TRBV7-9
CASTPTLAGTTGELFF
>.|TRBV7-9
CASSEVTPSTDTQYF
>.|TRBV5-4
CASSLEWGGTDTQYF
>.|TRBV7-3
CASSQGPQETQYF
>few|TRBV6-4
CASSLERSSYNEQFF
>many|TRBV20-1
CSASDAIGAVYSNQPQHF
>few|TRBV29-1
CSAGFTGSETQYF
>.|TRBV11-2
CASSSFSGRAYNEQFF
>.|TRBV20-1
CSARETGASIQETQYF
>many|TRBV7-3
CASSSGQGRGYTF
>.|TRBV20-1
CSAGHPYEQYF
>many|TRBV19
CASSIGPNTEAFF
>many|TRBV12-3/TRBV12-4
CASSPSVYTGELFF
>.|TRBV7-2
CASSFQSPADTQYF
>.|TRBV2
CASSQPGVILIGETQYF
>many|TRBV10-3
CAISDPGQGGNIQYF
>.|TRBV20-1
CSASAPSNQPQHF
>many|TRBV20-1
CSARDQRKGSYNEQFF
>.|TRBV12-3/TRBV12-4
CASTWTGADYGYTF
>.|TRBV5-6
CASSLDSWAEGNTIYF
>few|TRBV7-3
CASSLDSGGGYTF